This TCR beta chain comes out of a study of OX40 agonist ivuxolimab in advanced cancers. The overall study: The study treated patients with ivuxolimab, an agonistic anti-OX40 (CD134) antibody.

The CDR3 length is 12 residues. Trimming cost V 5 bases and J 10 bases; bases outside gene matches: 6. In germline, CDR1 is SGHTA, CDR2 FQGNSA. Using immunoSEQ multiplex PCR, the repertoire was profiled, and TCRdb retains in-frame clones only, with some absent. The repertoire consists of about 84,000 clones, with around 84% occurring once and the leading ten covering 2.5% to 3%. Study-wide results and caveats: CD4+ and CD8+ blood T cells expanded clonally by week 6 at 0.1 to 3.0 mg/kg. Certain nonresponding patients likewise had low normalized T-cell clonal expansion.

About this clone: Its target is unknown.

The timepoints at which blood was sampled were baseline, cycle 4 day 1, and cycle 7 day 1. The chain has TRBV7-2 and TRBJ2-3; 7 bases are shared with TRBD1. The sequence derives from an adult with an advanced solid tumor such as melanoma, head and neck, liver or kidney cancer. Sequenced material: CD4+ or CD8+ T cells sorted from blood, taken in a trial of the OX40 agonist ivuxolimab. CDR3: CASSPEGTAQYF. CDR3 coding DNA: TGTGCCAGCAGCCCAGAGGGGACAGCGCAGTATTTT.